The 21 T cell receptor beta chains reported below all come from one sample, sequenced in a study of breast tumors, draining lymph nodes, adjacent tissues. The lymph nodes were axillary draining lymph nodes from breast cancer patients. Via MiXCR, TCRdb re-called the multiplex PCR reads, giving one row per CDR3 protein. Of around 150,000 distinct CDR3 sequences in the sample, approximately 30% were seen once. The sequenced material came from axillary lymph node tissue. These receptors were obtained from a female donor with breast cancer. Some clones in this sample may be carry-over from other donors' samples.

This clonotype has a count of ten or more. A much larger clone is a single base away; this may be a read error. This chain connects TRBV12-3 or TRBV12-4 to TRBJ2-5, with D perhaps TRBD2 (5 bases). The V end was cut by 3 bases, the J end by 9 bases, with 11 bases between. This CDR3 comprises 12 residues. The CDR3 sequence: CASSFEGMAQYF. For the CDR3, the DNA is TGTGCCAGCAGTTTCGAGGGTATGGCCCAGTACTTC.

This clonotype was observed many times. The chain has TRBV9 and TRBJ2-3; D may be TRBD2 (6 bases). V lost 2 bases and J 0 bases, leaving 16 bases between the germline ends. Germline V gene lookup returns CDR1 SGDLS and CDR2 YYNGEE. CDR3 size: 17 residues. In nucleotides, the CDR3 is TGTGCCAGCAGCGTCCTATCCGGGACTGCCAGCACAGATACGCAGTATTTT. Translation: CASSVLSGTASTDTQYF.

This clonotype was seen at least ten times. V and J are TRBV20-1 and TRBJ1-6; no firm D call. Germline values: CDR1 DFQATT, CDR2 SNEGSKA (reference sequence). V was pared by 6 bases and J by 7 bases, with 13 bases between. This CDR3 is 13 amino acids long. CDR3 amino acids: CSATRELNSPLHF. CDR3 bases: TGCAGTGCCACCCGGGAGCTCAATTCACCCCTCCACTTT.

On this clonotype: This clone may be a read error of a much larger clone one base away. The rearrangement uses TRBV7-2 and TRBJ2-5; 14 bases match TRBD2. Germline V gene data show CDR1 as SGHTA and CDR2 as FQGNSA. The CDR3 covers 17 residues. The CDR3 coding sequence is TGTGTCAGCAGCCCTCCTGGACTAGCGGGGGGTGGGGAGCCCCAGTACTTC. This translates into CVSSPPGLAGGGEPQYF.

This clonotype has just one count. Written as DNA, the CDR3 is TGTGCCAGCAGTGGTCTCCAAGACAATGAGCAGTTCTTC. This sequence encodes CASSGLQDNEQFF. J is TRBJ2-1 and V is TRBV2; D unresolved. CDR3 size: 13 residues. Germline lookup yields CDR1 SNHLY and CDR2 FYNNEI. V lost 4 bases and J 5 bases, leaving 9 bases between the germline ends.

Ten or more counts support this clonotype. A read error may explain this, as a much larger clone is one base away. This rearrangement joins TRBV7-2 to TRBJ1-2; TRBD1 aligns across 7 bases. Looked up from germline, CDR1 is SGHTA and CDR2 is FQGNSA. The CDR3 sequence is 14 residues long. This chain's CDR3 is CAGRGSGGADGYTF. The CDR3 DNA reads as TGTGCCGGCAGGGGGAGCGGGGGCGCGGATGGCTACACCTTC.

The rearrangement uses TRBV12-5 and TRBJ2-3, with 11 bases matching TRBD1. Germline V gene sequence: CDR1 LGHNT, CDR2 FRNRAP. The V segment lost 1 base and the J segment 3 bases; nucleotides outside the gene matches: 6. This CDR3 comprises 17 residues. CDR3 in DNA: TGTGCTAGTGGTTTGGGGGACAGGGGGAGGGTTACAGATACGCAGTATTTT. Translation: CASGLGDRGRVTDTQYF. The full variable domain, rest sourced from reference TRBV12-5 and TRBJ2-3, is DARVTQTPRHKVTEMGQEVTMRCQPILGHNTVFWYRQTMMQGLELLAYFRNRAPLDDSGMPKDRFSAEMPDATLATLKIQPSEPRDSAVYFCASGLGDRGRVTDTQYFGPGTRLTVL.

On this clonotype: The CDR3 does not close with the conserved phenylalanine or tryptophan, likely indicating a read error. This rearrangement joins TRBV29-1 to TRBJ1-2, with unresolved D. There are 12 residues in the CDR3. Germline V CDR1 and CDR2: SQVTM, ANQGSEA. V lost 2 bases, J lost 5 bases, and 9 bases lay in between. The CDR3 sequence is CSVETLGYGYTI. The CDR3 DNA is TGCAGCGTTGAAACTCTCGGGTATGGCTACACCATC.

J is TRBJ2-5 and V is TRBV4-1, with D perhaps given as TRBD1 or TRBD2 (6 bases each). The CDR3 contains 17 residues. The germline CDR1 and CDR2 sequences are MGHRA and YSYEKL. V shed 1 base and J shed 2 bases, with 17 bases lying between them. The CDR3: CASSQGATGGPQETQYF. The CDR3 DNA sequence: TGCGCCAGCAGCCAAGGGGCTACTGGGGGGCCACAAGAGACCCAGTACTTC.

This clonotype came up many times. The rearrangement joins TRBV6-1 to TRBJ1-2; D perhaps matches TRBD1 (6 bases). The V gene's germline CDR1 is MNHNS and CDR2 SASEGT. The length of the CDR3 is 15 residues. With 5 bases removed from V and 1 base from J, the gap between germline ends came to 14 bases. This CDR3 is CASSIVAGVNYGYTF. The CDR3 coding sequence is TGTGCCAGCAGTATCGTCGCAGGGGTTAACTATGGCTACACCTTC.

V gene TRBV7-9 combines with J gene TRBJ2-1; 12 nucleotides align to TRBD2. The CDR3 covers 17 residues. From germline, CDR1 is SEHNR and CDR2 FQNEAQ (reference sequence). Losses at the gene ends were 5 bases for V and 9 bases for J; bases not matched to a gene: 14. CDR3 DNA sequence: TGTGCCAGCAGCCCCCGGGGAGGACTAGCGGGATATATTGAGCAGTTCTTC. Translating it yields CASSPRGGLAGYIEQFF.

Concerning this clonotype itself: In this CDR3 the conserved last residue, phenylalanine or tryptophan, is missing, so a read error is likely. DNA of the CDR3: TGTGCCAGCAGCTTACAGCTCTCGGGCAGGGGAAGGAATTCACCCCTCCACCTT. Translation gives CASSLQLSGRGRNSPLHL. V usage is TRBV7-2 and J usage is TRBJ1-6; possible D gene TRBD1, 6 bases. Germline CDR1 and CDR2: SGHTA and FQGNSA. The CDR3 spans 18 residues. Deletions cut 2 bases from V and 7 bases from J, with 21 bases between.

This clonotype was found a few times. The rearrangement uses TRBV3-1 and TRBJ2-2; 9 nucleotides align to TRBD2. The CDR3 covers 18 residues. With V trimmed by 1 base and J by 5 bases, 11 bases remained unmatched. Germline-derived CDR1 and CDR2 are LGHDT and YNNKEL (reference sequence). CDR3 residues: CASSQVAVAGGRTGELFF. CDR3 DNA: TGTGCCAGCAGCCAAGTCGCAGTCGCGGGGGGGCGGACCGGGGAGCTGTTTTTT.

This clonotype was recorded at least ten times. DNA for the CDR3: TGTGCCAGCAGTGTAGGACAGGGTAGCTATGGCTACACCTTC. Translation: CASSVGQGSYGYTF. This rearrangement joins TRBV12-3 or TRBV12-4 to TRBJ1-2; the match to TRBD1 covers 8 bases. Losses at the gene ends were 5 bases for V and 4 bases for J; bases not matched to a gene: 6. This CDR3 is 14 amino acids long.

In its sample, this clonotype was seen a few times. A read error is possible here, since a much larger clone lies one base away. J is TRBJ2-7 and V is TRBV14; D assignment may be TRBD1 or TRBD2 (5 bases each). Germline values: CDR1 SGHDN, CDR2 FVKESK. CDR3 length equals 17 residues. The CDR3: CASSQEYGTGASSEQYF. CDR3 coding DNA: TGTGCCAGCAGCCAAGAATATGGGACGGGCGCCTCCTCCGAGCAGTACTTC.

The chain has TRBV30 and TRBJ2-6; D is undetermined. The CDR3 loop spans 18 amino acids. Per germline, CDR1 GTSNPN and CDR2 SVGIG (reference sequence). Between the trimmed V and J ends, which lost 0 bases and 0 bases, there was a span of 15 bases. In DNA, the CDR3 is TGTGCCTGGAGTGTAAGTGGCAGGAGAGACTCTGGGGCCAACGTCCTGACTTTC. Amino acid sequence: CAWSVSGRRDSGANVLTF.

Details on this clonotype: With a much larger clone just one base away, this may be a read error. The chain carries TRBV5-8 and TRBJ1-5, with a weak D call TRBD1 (5 bases). This CDR3 is 15 amino acids long. The germline V gene has CDR1 SGHTS and CDR2 YDEGEE. V was clipped by 0 bases and J by 2 bases, with 9 bases between them. CDR3 residues: CASSLGGARNQPQHF. The CDR3 DNA reads as TGTGCCAGCAGCTTGGGTGGGGCTCGCAATCAGCCCCAGCATTTT.

This clonotype was found many times. The chain carries TRBV5-1 and TRBJ1-4, with 7 bases matching TRBD1. CDR1 SGHRS and CDR2 YFSETQ come from the germline V gene. The CDR3 covers 13 residues. Germline trimming cut 6 bases from V and 3 bases from J; bases unmatched to any gene: 2. The CDR3 bases are TGCGCCAGCACGGGACAGCCTAATGAAAAACTGTTTTTT. Translating gives CASTGQPNEKLFF.

With regard to this clonotype: A much bigger clone sits one base away, suggesting this may be a read error. The CDR3: CASGLEVQNTEAFF. The CDR3 coding sequence is TGTGCCAGCGGCTTAGAGGTCCAAAACACTGAAGCTTTCTTT. The chain recombines TRBV7-3 with TRBJ1-1; D not resolved. Germline V lookup: CDR1 SGHTA, CDR2 FQGTGA. The CDR3 spans 14 residues.

With regard to this clonotype: The junction departs from germline at one end; a sequencing error may be responsible. The rearrangement links TRBV10-3 to TRBJ2-1; D is perhaps TRBD2 (7 bases). This CDR3 is built from 13 residues. Germline lookup yields CDR1 ENHRY and CDR2 SYGVKD. The CDR3 region is CAIGGATINERFF. CDR3 bases: TGTGCCATCGGGGGGGCGACTATAAACGAGCGGTTCTTC.

The V call is TRBV20-1, the J call TRBJ1-2; TRBD1 is a possible D gene (5 bases). V lost 3 bases and J lost 4, with 36 bases in between. Per germline, CDR1 DFQATT and CDR2 SNEGSKA (reference sequence). The CDR3 sequence is 21 residues long. The CDR3 nucleotides are TGCAGTGCTAGTTCTCCCTTAGCGGGGGGGACCACGGAGTCTCAGGGCTATGGCTACACCTTC. This gives the protein CSASSPLAGGTTESQGYGYTF.